The 13 T cell receptor beta chains reported below all come from one sample, sequenced in a study of CD8 T cells in ankylosing spondylitis (dated 2017 in TCRdb). Libraries were made using 5' RACE. Sequencing took place on an Illumina HiSeq 2500. The raw public data were reprocessed by TCRdb itself: fastp quality trimming at Q25, MiXCR clonotype calling, in-frame beta chains only. Rows merge per CDR3 protein into single entries with the most common DNA and genes. This sample is represented by about 220,000 distinct CDR3 sequences; just under 7.5% of them were singletons. The top ten clones comprise 14% of the sample. These receptors lack a known antigen. Broader findings and caveats from the paper: A TCR beta motif made up of fewer than 10 highly homologous amino acid variants appeared to be characteristic of blood from ankylosing spondylitis patients.

Sequenced: blood, either unsorted or a sorted T cell fraction (not recorded which). These receptor sequences come from a male donor with ankylosing spondylitis.

This clonotype was detected only once. A much larger clone lies one base from this, so it may be a read error. The CDR3: CASGLDRKNIQYF. CDR3 nucleotides: TGTGCCAGCGGCTTAGACAGGAAAAACATTCAGTACTTC. The chain has TRBV2 and TRBJ2-4, with a possible D match to TRBD1 (6 bases). Per germline, CDR1 SNHLY and CDR2 FYNNEI. This CDR3 spans 13 amino acids. Trimming pared 8 bases from V and 4 bases from J, leaving 12 bases between.

This clonotype was counted many times. CDR3 residues: CASSSGVELFF. Written as DNA, the CDR3 is TGCGCCAGCAGCTCTGGCGTGGAGCTGTTTTTT. J is TRBJ2-2 and V is TRBV5-1, with D unclear. Germline CDR1 and CDR2: SGHRS and YFSETQ. The CDR3 is 11 amino acids. V was clipped by 3 bases and J by 10 bases, with 7 bases between them.

This clonotype came up many times. The chain uses TRBV4-3 and TRBJ1-1; 7 nucleotides line up with TRBD1. Germline-derived CDR1 and CDR2 are LGHNA and YSLEER. V was clipped by 0 bases and J by 5 bases; unmatched bases: 18. The CDR3 has 19 amino acids. The CDR3 sequence: CASSQDLEAGGFGRTEAFF. CDR3 nucleotides: TGCGCCAGCAGCCAAGATCTAGAAGCAGGGGGATTTGGAAGAACTGAAGCTTTCTTT.

This clonotype was observed many times. The chain recombines TRBV9 with TRBJ2-7; D gene uncertain. This CDR3 has 15 residues. The ends were cut back, 0 bases at V and 2 bases at J, with 12 bases in the middle. CDR1 and CDR2 from the germline V gene are SGDLS and YYNGEE. The CDR3 region has the DNA TGTGCCAGCAGCGTAGAGCCAGGTTTAACCTACGAGCAGTACTTC. The encoded protein is CASSVEPGLTYEQYF. The full variable domain, rest sourced from reference TRBV9 and TRBJ2-7, is DSGVTQTPKHLITATGQRVTLRCSPRSGDLSVYWYQQSLDQGLQFLIQYYNGEERAKGNILERFSAQQFPDLHSELNLSSLELGDSALYFCASSVEPGLTYEQYFGPGTRLTVT.

This clonotype was detected a few times. The chain recombines TRBV30 with TRBJ1-1; D gene ambiguous. The CDR3 sequence is 14 residues long. V was trimmed by 8 bases and J by 1 base, leaving 17 bases between them. Germline lookup yields CDR1 GTSNPN and CDR2 SVGIG (reference sequence). CDR3 amino acids: CAGKGWHKNTEAFF. The DNA for the CDR3 is TGTGCCGGAAAAGGTTGGCACAAGAACACTGAAGCTTTCTTT.

This clonotype was observed a handful of times. The chain recombines TRBV4-3 with TRBJ1-2; D is undetermined. The CDR3 covers 14 residues. V lost 4 bases and J 4 bases, leaving 13 bases between the germline ends. The germline CDR1 and CDR2 sequences are LGHNA and YSLEER. Written as DNA, the CDR3 is TGCGCCAGCAGCCTTAAGAATTCCTTCTATGGCTACACCTTC. It translates to CASSLKNSFYGYTF.

There are many counts of this clonotype. J is TRBJ1-1 and V is TRBV7-6; D is possibly TRBD1 (5 bases). CDR1 SGHVS and CDR2 FNYEAQ come from the germline V gene. Trimming removed 5 bases at V and 7 bases at J, with 14 bases between. This CDR3 is 13 amino acids long. CDR3 nucleotides: TGTGCCAGCAGCAAAGACAGAAGTGGTGAAGCTTTCTTT. It specifies CASSKDRSGEAFF.

This clonotype was seen a few times. J is TRBJ2-3 and V is TRBV11-2; no firm D call. Germline V CDR1 and CDR2: SGHAT, FQNNGV. The CDR3 covers 16 residues. The V end was cut by 1 base, the J end by 4 bases, with 15 bases between. CDR3 residues: CASSLGIQIKPDTQYF. DNA of the CDR3: TGTGCCAGCAGCTTAGGGATCCAAATAAAGCCAGATACGCAGTATTTT.

There are many counts of this clonotype. This chain links TRBV20-1 with TRBJ2-7; TRBD1 aligns across 8 bases. This CDR3 contains 15 residues. The germline V gene has CDR1 DFQATT and CDR2 SNEGSKA (reference sequence). Trimming took 2 bases from V and 2 from J; bases not matched to a gene: 8. Here the CDR3 reads CSARLPTGAPYEQYF. CDR3 sequence (DNA): TGCAGTGCTAGACTCCCGACAGGGGCCCCCTACGAGCAGTACTTC.

The gene calls are TRBV5-1 and TRBJ1-2; no definite D call. The CDR3 runs to 13 residues. Germline assignment: CDR1 SGHRS and CDR2 YFSETQ. V was trimmed by 0 bases and J by 3 bases, leaving 6 bases between them. CDR3 sequence (DNA): TGCGCCAGCAGCTTGGGGGCTGACTATGGCTACACCTTC. Encoded protein: CASSLGADYGYTF.

Ten or more counts support this clonotype. The chain uses TRBV5-1 and TRBJ1-1; tentative D call: TRBD1 (5 bases). V dropped 2 bases and J dropped 0 bases, with 14 bases sitting between them. Germline CDR1 is SGHRS and CDR2 is YFSETQ. This CDR3 contains 16 residues. The CDR3 sequence is CASSLGLEGLNTEAFF. The CDR3 DNA sequence: TGCGCCAGCAGCTTAGGCTTGGAGGGACTGAACACTGAAGCTTTCTTT.

This clonotype was seen repeatedly, ten times or more. The chain employs TRBV6-2 or TRBV6-3 and TRBJ2-7, with D hard to call. The CDR3 is 14 residues long. Per the germline V gene, CDR1 is MNHEY and CDR2 is SVGEGT. V lost 3 bases and J 3 bases, leaving 12 bases between the germline ends. CDR3: CASSYPAWGYEQYF. In DNA form, the CDR3 reads TGTGCCAGCAGTTATCCGGCATGGGGCTACGAGCAGTACTTC.

This clonotype was seen at least ten times. The V call is TRBV12-3 or TRBV12-4, the J call TRBJ2-2; D call uncertain. Trimming left V 3 bases short and J 3 bases short, with 5 bases between. The CDR3 is 13 amino acids. The CDR3 sequence: CASSFEDTGELFF. CDR3 nucleotide sequence: TGTGCCAGCAGTTTCGAGGACACCGGGGAGCTGTTTTTT.